This entry is about one TCR beta chain. Its antigen is not known. This record belongs to a study of PD-L1 blockade in urothelial cancer. As for the study in general: Blood samples had a median of approximately 140,000 T cells, roughly 83,000 unique TCRs, and clonality about 0.074.

Each PCR reaction had synthetic TCR analog templates spiked into it. Profiled with immunoSEQ multiplex PCR; TCRdb holds only in-frame clones, not every one. The sample contains approximately 40,000 clones, around 88% of which appear only once. V was cut by 1 base and J by 0 bases, with 6 bases left in between. Germline V gives CDR1 SGHAT, CDR2 FQNNGV. This CDR3 contains 14 residues. General study findings and limits: A pretreatment blood TCR clonality that fell below the median predicted better progression-free and overall survival.

Time point defined: peripheral blood 6 weeks after treatment start. Per-patient samples, pretreatment and on-treatment, numbered 1 to 8. The material sequenced was PBMCs, taken around atezolizumab (anti-PD-L1) treatment. This sequence joins TRBV11-2 and TRBJ1-2; TRBD1 might be the D (6 bases). The TCR originated in a man aged 55 to 69 with urothelial cancer. CDR3 DNA: TGTGCCAGCAGCTTAGGGACAGCTAACTATGGCTACACCTTC. Translated: CASSLGTANYGYTF.